This entry describes one T cell receptor beta chain. Its target is not known. Primers for the PCR totalled 60 Vbeta and 13 Jbeta. As originally analysed: Per a later analysis, the number of unique TCR beta chains was some 82 million, of which around 9.9 million were shared. Profiling relied on immunoSEQ multiplex PCR, and the TCRdb table lists in-frame clones only, not all of them. V, J and clone size were drawn from that table, and D and trimming were deduced from the DNA. Seen here are 99,000 or so clones, approximately 69% observed once, and the top ten hold 3% to 3.5%. The source of the sample is a study of cytomegalovirus exposure and HLA in healthy donors. On the study more broadly: The 110 million or so unique TCR beta sequences, from roughly 170 million T cells, were found by an earlier analysis. Regarding the study as a whole: The study recorded 150 to 200 TCR beta chains that were cytomegalovirus-associated.

The J segment lost 5 bases and the V segment lost 6 bases, leaving 6 bases of the junction unmatched. This CDR3 is 14 amino acids long. Germline CDR1 MRHNA, CDR2 SNTAGT. Sequencing input: PBMCs. The clonotype originates from a man younger than 40 in good health and CMV-seronegative. The gene calls are TRBV6-4 and TRBJ2-2, with 7 bases lining up with TRBD1. The CDR3 loop reads CASRRQGQTGELFF. As DNA, the CDR3 is TGTGCCAGCAGGCGACAGGGTCAAACCGGGGAGCTGTTTTTT.